A selection of T cell receptor beta chains follows, all from one sample in a study of T cell repertoires in cytomegalovirus infection. Using its own MiXCR run on the reads, TCRdb lists one record per CDR3 protein. Altogether about 830,000 distinct CDR3 sequences are present, roughly 33% being singletons, with the ten largest covering 12%. Antigens for these TCRs are unknown. The sequences come from cultured CD8+ T cells from PBMCs, collected from culture after CMV antigen stimulation. These receptors all come from a human donor in good health (CMV status not recorded). Some clones in this sample may be carry-over from other donors' samples. Both conserved end residues are part of each CDR3. The D gene is left open where the match is weak. Some rows have no size entry. The others give once, few or many, or a class for an expanded clone.

many TRBJ2-4 TRBV7-9 . TGTGCCACCCTGGGTGCGGGGGCTGCCAAAAACATTCAGTACTTC CATLGAGAAKNIQYF
few TRBJ1-1 TRBV18 TRBD1 TGTGCCAGCTCATCCAGGGGGCCTAACACTGAAGCTTTCTTT CASSSRGPNTEAFF
. TRBJ2-2 TRBV6-6 TRBD1 TGTGCCAGCAGTTACTCGATGGGTCCACAGGGGGTCGACACCGGGGAGCTGTTTTTT CASSYSMGPQGVDTGELFF
many TRBJ2-1 TRBV7-2 . TGTGCCAGCGGCCGCGCCGGGGGTCACAATGAGCAGTTCTTC CASGRAGGHNEQFF
. TRBJ2-1 TRBV7-9 TRBD2 TGTGCCAGCAGCGAAGGACTAGCGGAGGGCAATGAGCAGTTCTTC CASSEGLAEGNEQFF
many TRBJ2-3 TRBV7-9 TRBD2 TGTGCCAGCAGCCACAAAACTAGCGGGGGGACAGATACGCAGTATTTT CASSHKTSGGTDTQYF
few TRBJ1-1 TRBV29-1 . TGCAGCCTCAGGCCCGCGGGCACTGAAGCTTTCTTT CSLRPAGTEAFF
many TRBJ2-3 TRBV7-8 TRBD1 TGTGCCAGCAGCTTAAGGGACAGCCGCACAGATACGCAGTATTTT CASSLRDSRTDTQYF
once TRBJ2-3 TRBV12-3/TRBV12-4 . TGTGCCAGCAGTTTAGCACCATACGTAGATACGCAGTATTTT CASSLAPYVDTQYF
. TRBJ1-5 TRBV7-6 . TGTGCCAGCAGCTTAGGGACAGTAAGCAATCAGCCCCAGCATTTT CASSLGTVSNQPQHF
few TRBJ2-2 TRBV6-2/TRBV6-3 . TGTGCCAGCAGTTACTCCATGAGTGGCGGGGAGCTGTTTTTT CASSYSMSGGELFF
. TRBJ2-5 TRBV15 . TGTGCCACCAGCAGAGACGACCAAGAGACCCAGTACTTC CATSRDDQETQYF
few TRBJ2-3 TRBV6-6 TRBD1 TGTGCCAGCAGTTACTCGAGACAGGGGAGCACAGATACGCAGTATTTT CASSYSRQGSTDTQYF
. TRBJ1-5 TRBV7-2 TRBD1 TGTGCCAGCAGCCCACGTAAAGGAGGCAGGGGGATTCAGCCCCAGCATTTT CASSPRKGGRGIQPQHF
. TRBJ2-1 TRBV6-2/TRBV6-3 TRBD2 TGTGCCAGCAGTTACTCTGAGCGGGGGCAGCACAATGAGCAGTTCTTC CASSYSERGQHNEQFF
few TRBJ2-5 TRBV6-5 TRBD2 TGTGCCAGCAGTCGTATTAGCGGGGGGGTTCAAGAGACCCAGTACTTC CASSRISGGVQETQYF
few TRBJ1-2 TRBV12-3/TRBV12-4 TRBD1 TGTGCCAGCAGGGGGGGGGGACAGCGTAACTATGGCTACACCTTC CASRGGGQRNYGYTF
. TRBJ1-2 TRBV6-1 TRBD1 TGTGCCAGCAGATGGGGGACAGGGCGAAGCTACACCTTC CASRWGTGRSYTF
. TRBJ2-4 TRBV20-1 . TGCAGTGCCCTTAAAGGGGGACCCCGAAAGGAGGAAAACATTCAGTACTTC CSALKGGPRKEENIQYF
. TRBJ1-6 TRBV27 . TGTGCCAGCAGCCGACCAGGGAAGAATTCACCCCTCCACTTT CASSRPGKNSPLHF
. TRBJ2-1 TRBV14 TRBD2 TGTGCCAGCAGCCAATCTAGCGGGGGCCACAATGAGCAGTTCTTC CASSQSSGGHNEQFF
. TRBJ1-1 TRBV5-1 TRBD1 TGCGCCAGCAGCCCGGACAGGGGACGGATGAACACTGAAGCTTTCTTT CASSPDRGRMNTEAFF
few TRBJ2-4 TRBV6-1 TRBD1 TGTGCCAGCAGTGCGGACAGGGCCGGGAACATTCAGTACTTC CASSADRAGNIQYF
. TRBJ1-5 TRBV4-1 . TGCGCCAGCAGCCAAGGTCCGCGGACGGGTCAGCCCCAGCATTTT CASSQGPRTGQPQHF
few TRBJ1-5 TRBV7-9 TRBD1 TGTGCCAGCAGCTCTGGGACAGTTAGTAGCAATCAGCCCCAGCATTTT CASSSGTVSSNQPQHF
few TRBJ1-1 TRBV5-6 . TGTGCCAGCAGGTTAGGGGGGATGAACACTGAAGCTTTCTTT CASRLGGMNTEAFF
few TRBJ2-1 TRBV28 . TGTGCCAGCAGAGAGTTTATTACAGGGTCTAACAATGAGCAGTTCTTC CASREFITGSNNEQFF
many TRBJ2-1 TRBV7-9 TRBD2 TGTGCCAGCAGCGGGGGGGGGAGCTCCTACAATGAGCAGTTCTTC CASSGGGSSYNEQFF
many TRBJ2-5 TRBV7-6 TRBD1 TGTGCCAGCAGCGGAGACAGGGGCGGATGGGAGACCCAGTACTTC CASSGDRGGWETQYF
. TRBJ1-5 TRBV27 . TGTGCCAGCAGACTTGGGCAGGGAAGCACCCAGCATTTT CASRLGQGSTQHF
. TRBJ2-3 TRBV5-4 TRBD2 TGTGCCAGCGAGGTCACTAGCGGGGGGGCCTTAGCAACAGATACGCAGTATTTT CASEVTSGGALATDTQYF
. TRBJ2-3 TRBV9 . TGTGCCAGCAGCGTAGGAGAGATTCCAGATACGCAGTATTTT CASSVGEIPDTQYF
. TRBJ2-1 TRBV5-4 . TGTGCCAGCAGCCCCGGGACTTCCAAGAGGGAGCAGTTCTTC CASSPGTSKREQFF
many TRBJ2-7 TRBV6-1 TRBD1 TGTGCCAGCAGTGCCAGACAGGGCCCCTCCTACGAGCAGTACTTC CASSARQGPSYEQYF
many TRBJ2-5 TRBV19 TRBD2 TGTGCCAGTAATCAGCGGGGGGGCATGATCCAAGAGACCCAGTACTTC CASNQRGGMIQETQYF
. TRBJ1-1 TRBV4-2 . TGTGCCAGTCAGCCATGGGCAGGGGACACTGAAGCTTTCTTT CASQPWAGDTEAFF
. TRBJ2-3 TRBV15 TRBD1 TGTGCCACCAGCAGAGGGGACAGAAAAACAGATACGCAGTATTTT CATSRGDRKTDTQYF
. TRBJ1-5 TRBV19 . TGTGCCAATAGTATGCATCTCGGGGGCTACAATCAGCCCCAGCATTTT CANSMHLGGYNQPQHF
. TRBJ2-3 TRBV4-1 . TGCGCCAGCAGCCAAGGAACCGTAGATACGCAGTATTTT CASSQGTVDTQYF
. TRBJ2-7 TRBV10-3 . TGTGCCATCAGTACGGACAGATCCTACGAGCAGTACTTC CAISTDRSYEQYF
. TRBJ2-1 TRBV6-6 . TGTGCCAGCAGTGCCGAAGAGGGGCTGGGCCATGAGCAGTTCTTC CASSAEEGLGHEQFF
. TRBJ1-4 TRBV6-6 . TGTGCCAGCAGTCAACTTCAGAAAGGCGAAAAACTGTTTTTT CASSQLQKGEKLFF
few TRBJ2-3 TRBV27 . TGTGCCAGCAGTTTACGAGGGAACACAGATACGCAGTATTTT CASSLRGNTDTQYF
few TRBJ2-1 TRBV29-1 TRBD1 TGCAGCTCCGGGACAGTTGAGCAGTTCTTC CSSGTVEQFF
few TRBJ1-6 TRBV27 . TGTGCCACCGGACAGTATAATTCACCCCTCCACTTT CATGQYNSPLHF
few TRBJ1-1 TRBV27 . TGTGCCAGCAGATCGGGGGTTCTTGAAGCTTTCTTT CASRSGVLEAFF
few TRBJ1-2 TRBV27 . TGTGCCAGCAGTCCGGGTCCATCCTATGGCTACACCTTC CASSPGPSYGYTF
few TRBJ2-1 TRBV27 TRBD1 TGTGCCAGCAGTTTATCCACCGGGACAGTTCCCTACAATGAGCAGTTCTTC CASSLSTGTVPYNEQFF
. TRBJ1-1 TRBV7-9 TRBD1 TGTGCCAGCAGCTTGGACCGGGACAGGGGGCCGAGTACTGAAGCTTTCTTT CASSLDRDRGPSTEAFF
few TRBJ1-2 TRBV6-5 TRBD1 TGTGCCAGCAGTTATTTCGGGACAGGGGTGGATGGCTACACCTTC CASSYFGTGVDGYTF
many TRBJ1-4 TRBV7-6 . TGTGCCAGCAGCCAAAGGGGAGGGGAAAAACTGTTTTTT CASSQRGGEKLFF
few TRBJ1-1 TRBV6-1 . TGTGCCAGCGCAGTGGGGGGAACTGAAGCTTTCTTT CASAVGGTEAFF
few TRBJ2-2 TRBV28 TRBD1 TGTGCCAGCAGTTTATGGGGACAGGGGGTTCTCACCGGGGAGCTGTTTTTT CASSLWGQGVLTGELFF
. TRBJ1-5 TRBV19 . TGTGCCAGTAGCAGTTCATCTTCAGGGGGCAATCAGCCCCAGCATTTT CASSSSSSGGNQPQHF
few TRBJ2-1 TRBV19 . TGTGCCAGTAGTGGGGTCCGGGTCTTGGATGAGCAGTTCTTC CASSGVRVLDEQFF
few TRBJ2-7 TRBV12-3/TRBV12-4 TRBD1 TGTGCCAGCAGCGCCCGGGGACAGGGCTACTACGAGCAGTACTTC CASSARGQGYYEQYF
few TRBJ2-2 TRBV27 . TGTGCCAGCAGCAACCGCGGACATCCGAACACCGGGGAGCTGTTTTTT CASSNRGHPNTGELFF
. TRBJ1-2 TRBV6-8 . TGTGCCAGCAGTCCTCGGGCGGACGGGGGGCAGGGTGACGGCTACACCTTC CASSPRADGGQGDGYTF
. TRBJ1-1 TRBV6-2/TRBV6-3 . TGTGCCAGCAGTTCCCCCTCGACAGGGAACACTGAAGCTTTCTTT CASSSPSTGNTEAFF
few TRBJ1-1 TRBV12-5 . TGTGCTAGTGGCCCGATGGACAGAAACACTGAAGCTTTCTTT CASGPMDRNTEAFF